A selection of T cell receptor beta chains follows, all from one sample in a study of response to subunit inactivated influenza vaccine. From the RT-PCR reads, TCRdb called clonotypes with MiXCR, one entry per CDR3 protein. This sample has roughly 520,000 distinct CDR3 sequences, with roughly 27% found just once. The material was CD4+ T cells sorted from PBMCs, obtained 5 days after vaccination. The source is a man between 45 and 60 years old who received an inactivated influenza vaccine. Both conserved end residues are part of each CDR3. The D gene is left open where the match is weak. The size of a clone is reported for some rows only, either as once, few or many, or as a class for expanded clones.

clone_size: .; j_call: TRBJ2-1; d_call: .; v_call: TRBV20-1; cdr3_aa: CSARDHRRYYNEQFF; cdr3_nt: TGCAGTGCTAGAGATCACAGGCGGTACTACAATGAGCAGTTCTTC
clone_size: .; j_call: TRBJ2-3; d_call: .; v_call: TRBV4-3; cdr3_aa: CASSPEGFTTDTQYF; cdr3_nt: TGCGCCAGCAGCCCGGAGGGTTTTACCACAGATACGCAGTATTTT
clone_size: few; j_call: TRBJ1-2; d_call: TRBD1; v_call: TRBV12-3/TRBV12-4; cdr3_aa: CASTISDRGYYGYTF; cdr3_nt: TGTGCCAGCACCATATCAGACAGGGGTTACTATGGCTACACCTTC
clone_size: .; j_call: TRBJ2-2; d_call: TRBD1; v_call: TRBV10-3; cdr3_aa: CAISGDRNTGELFF; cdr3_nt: TGTGCCATCAGTGGGGACAGGAACACCGGGGAGCTGTTTTTT
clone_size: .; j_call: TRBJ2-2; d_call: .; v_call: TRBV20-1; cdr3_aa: CSARGLRQNTGELFF; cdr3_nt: TGCAGTGCTAGAGGTCTAAGACAGAACACCGGGGAGCTGTTTTTT
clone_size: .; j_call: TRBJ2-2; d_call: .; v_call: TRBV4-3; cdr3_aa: CASSPVGDLNTGELFF; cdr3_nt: TGCGCCAGCAGCCCAGTAGGGGACCTGAACACCGGGGAGCTGTTTTTT
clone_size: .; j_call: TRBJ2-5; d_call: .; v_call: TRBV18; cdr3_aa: CASSERTGVETQYF; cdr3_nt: TGTGCCAGCTCGGAAAGGACCGGGGTCGAAACCCAGTACTTC
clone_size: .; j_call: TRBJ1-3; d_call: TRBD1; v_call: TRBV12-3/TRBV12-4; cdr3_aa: CASSWGQDTKENTIYF; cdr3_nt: TGTGCCAGCAGCTGGGGACAGGACACAAAAGAAAACACCATATATTTT
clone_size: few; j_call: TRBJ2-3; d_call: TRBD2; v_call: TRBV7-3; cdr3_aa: CASSLFPSGSTDTQYF; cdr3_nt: TGTGCCAGCAGCTTATTCCCTAGCGGAAGCACAGATACGCAGTATTTT
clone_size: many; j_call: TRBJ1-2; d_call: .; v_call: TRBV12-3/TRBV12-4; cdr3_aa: CASSLRGHYGYTF; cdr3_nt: TGTGCCAGCAGTTTACGGGGCCACTATGGCTACACCTTC
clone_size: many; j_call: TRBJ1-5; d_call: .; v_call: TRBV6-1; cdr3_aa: CASSARRSNQPQHF; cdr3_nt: TGTGCCAGCAGCGCTAGGAGGAGCAATCAGCCCCAGCATTTT
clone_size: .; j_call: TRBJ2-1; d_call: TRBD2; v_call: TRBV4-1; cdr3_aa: CASSQGLVAGRSSYNEQFF; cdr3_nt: TGCGCCAGCAGCCAGGGTCTCGTAGCGGGTCGGAGCTCCTACAATGAGCAGTTCTTC
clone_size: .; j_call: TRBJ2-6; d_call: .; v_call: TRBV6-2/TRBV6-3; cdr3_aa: CASSYVGPGRANVLTF; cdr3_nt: TGTGCCAGCAGTTACGTCGGCCCCGGGAGGGCCAACGTCCTGACTTTC
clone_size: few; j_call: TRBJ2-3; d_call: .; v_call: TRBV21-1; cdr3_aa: CASSKEGPGRDTDTQYF; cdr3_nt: TGTGCCAGCAGCAAAGAGGGGCCGGGGCGGGACACAGATACGCAGTATTTT
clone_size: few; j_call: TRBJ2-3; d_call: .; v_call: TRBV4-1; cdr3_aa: CASSQSTQDTQYF; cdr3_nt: TGCGCCAGCAGCCAATCAACACAGGATACGCAGTATTTT
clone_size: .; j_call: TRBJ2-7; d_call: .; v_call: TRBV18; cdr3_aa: CASSPSAGLGYVKYF; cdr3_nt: TGTGCCAGCTCACCCAGCGCCGGGTTAGGCTACGTTAAGTACTTC
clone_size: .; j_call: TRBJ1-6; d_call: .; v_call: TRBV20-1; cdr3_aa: CSAREIPGQSPLHF; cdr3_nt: TGCAGTGCTAGAGAGATACCAGGGCAGTCACCCCTCCACTTT
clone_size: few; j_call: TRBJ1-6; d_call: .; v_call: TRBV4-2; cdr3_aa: CASSDSGLTAYNSPLHF; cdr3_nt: TGTGCCAGCAGCGACTCAGGGCTGACGGCCTATAATTCACCCCTCCACTTT
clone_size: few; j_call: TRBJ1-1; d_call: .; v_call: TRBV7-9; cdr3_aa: CASSLSGIGGTEAFF; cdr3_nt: TGTGCCAGCAGCTTAAGCGGAATAGGGGGAACTGAAGCTTTCTTT
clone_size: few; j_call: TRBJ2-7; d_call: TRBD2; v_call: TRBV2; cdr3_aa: CASSEMGLAGTYEQYF; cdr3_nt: TGTGCCAGCAGTGAAATGGGACTAGCGGGGACCTACGAGCAGTACTTC
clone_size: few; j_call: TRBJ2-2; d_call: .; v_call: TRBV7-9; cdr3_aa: CASSPRTGELFF; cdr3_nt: TGTGCCAGCAGCCCTCGCACCGGGGAGCTGTTTTTT
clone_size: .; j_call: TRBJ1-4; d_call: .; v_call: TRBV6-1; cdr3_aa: CASSERDSKLFF; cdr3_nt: TGTGCCAGCAGTGAACGGGATTCAAAACTGTTTTTT